What follows is one T cell receptor (beta chain) and its context. Its antigen remains unknown. Germline loops: CDR1 GTSNPN, CDR2 SVGIG (reference sequence). Trimming took 4 bases from V and 4 from J; bases not matched to a gene: 11. This CDR3 contains 15 residues. Sample-barcoded 5' priming and a J-beta primer mix drove a second PCR of about 7 to 12 cycles. TCRdb analysed the 5' RACE reads with MiXCR anew, one entry per CDR3 protein. This sample has 910,000 or so distinct CDR3 sequences, with roughly half found just once. The data are from a study of blood T cells in healthy people across ages. Study outcomes and limitations: Greater diversity and more naive CD4+ cells were seen in long-lived donors than in aged donors.

The receptor's source is a woman aged 55-75 years in good health. The chain combines TRBV30 with TRBJ2-3; 7 nucleotides match TRBD1. Sequencing was performed on blood. The CDR3 region is CAWKVAGGIADTQYF. For the CDR3, the DNA is TGTGCCTGGAAGGTGGCAGGGGGAATCGCAGATACGCAGTATTTT.